A single sample gave rise to the 26 T cell receptor beta chains below, sequenced in a study of CXCR3-negative and CXCR3-positive naive CD8 T cells. The libraries of TRB cDNA were constructed through 5' RACE using UMI labels. TCRdb reprocessed the 5' RACE reads and stores each CDR3 protein as one record, lacking DNA. The sample's table shows 80,000 to 95,000 distinct CDR3 sequences. Sequencing was done on a sample of naive CXCR3- CD8+ T cells from blood. Subset in this sample: CD45RO-CCR7+CD27+CD95- naive CD8+ T cells lacking CXCR3 (TNR3-). The origin of the receptors is a human donor in good health. Some clones in this sample may be carry-over from other donors' samples.

This chain connects TRBV7-7 to TRBJ2-1; TCRdb's D call of TRBD1 is untestable without DNA. The CDR3 sequence is 15 residues long. Germline V CDR1 and CDR2: SSHAT, FNYEAQ (reference sequence). This CDR3 reads CASSSSMGPHNEQFF.

The chain joins TRBV5-1 to TRBJ2-4; TCRdb gives TRBD2 as the D gene, but with no DNA this cannot be confirmed. Germline assignment: CDR1 SGHRS and CDR2 YFSETQ. The CDR3 runs 17 residues. The CDR3 spells CASSPDASGGFGNIQYF.

The V gene is TRBV2, the J gene TRBJ2-7; TCRdb gives TRBD1 as the D gene, but with no DNA this cannot be confirmed. This CDR3 contains 15 residues. Germline V gene sequence: CDR1 SNHLY, CDR2 FYNNEI. Here the CDR3 reads CASIVYVQGDYEQYF. Looking up the rest from reference TRBV2 and TRBJ2-7 gives the full variable domain: EPEVTQTPSHQVTQMGQEVILRCVPISNHLYFYWYRQILGQKVEFLVSFYNNEISEKSEIFDDQFSVERPDGSNFTLKIRSTKLEDSAMYFCASIVYVQGDYEQYFGPGTRLTVT.

This chain uses TRBV6-5 with TRBJ2-1. CDR1 and CDR2 (germline): MNHEY, SVGAGI. This CDR3 comprises 16 residues. The CDR3 sequence: CASSYGETPSYNEQFF.

V usage is TRBV5-8 and J usage is TRBJ2-1. From germline, CDR1 is SGHTS and CDR2 YDEGEE. CDR3 length: 15 amino acids. The CDR3: CASSLVSKSYNEQFF.

This rearrangement joins TRBV28 to TRBJ2-2; TCRdb picks TRBD1, but there is no DNA to check that call. Germline V lookup: CDR1 MDHEN, CDR2 SYDVKM. The CDR3 has 15 amino acids. The CDR3 is CASSFSGGGTGELFF.

V usage is TRBV20-1 and J usage is TRBJ1-2; the D call of TRBD1 rests on TCRdb alone, since no DNA is present to check it. The CDR3 is 13 amino acids. CDR1 DFQATT and CDR2 SNEGSKA come from the germline V gene (reference sequence). The CDR3 region is CSAKRTGADGYTF.

This chain links TRBV20-1 with TRBJ2-7. Germline values: CDR1 DFQATT, CDR2 SNEGSKA (reference sequence). The CDR3 has 13 amino acids. CDR3 amino acids: CSARGNVDYEQYF.

This chain uses TRBV28 with TRBJ2-7; TCRdb's D call, TRBD2, is unchecked because there is no DNA. Germline V lookup: CDR1 MDHEN, CDR2 SYDVKM. The CDR3 has 14 residues. The CDR3: CASSPGLAGGEQYF.

V gene TRBV10-3 combines with J gene TRBJ2-3; checking the TCRdb D call of TRBD2 is not possible without DNA. Germline values: CDR1 ENHRY, CDR2 SYGVKD. This CDR3 has 14 residues. The CDR3 sequence: CAISESGRTDTQYF.

The rearrangement joins TRBV28 to TRBJ2-5; absent DNA, TCRdb's TRBD1 call cannot be checked. Germline CDR1 reads MDHEN; CDR2 reads SYDVKM. This CDR3 has 14 residues. This CDR3 reads CASSFRVPQETQYF.

The chain is built from TRBV4-1 and TRBJ2-7. The CDR3 extends over 14 amino acids. Germline V CDR1 and CDR2: MGHRA, YSYEKL. CDR3 residues: CASSQDPYSYEQYF.

This chain uses TRBV12-3 or TRBV12-4 with TRBJ2-7; TCRdb reports TRBD1, a call that lacks DNA to check it against. CDR3 length: 13 amino acids. CDR3 amino acids: CASSWDSDYEQYF.

The rearrangement links TRBV5-1 to TRBJ2-7; without DNA, the TCRdb call of TRBD1 cannot be checked. Per the germline V gene, CDR1 is SGHRS and CDR2 is YFSETQ. This CDR3 is built from 14 residues. The CDR3 protein is CASSWTASSYEQYF.

The V gene is TRBV4-3, the J gene TRBJ1-6; TCRdb gives TRBD1 as the D gene, but with no DNA this cannot be confirmed. The CDR3 is 15 residues long. Germline V gene data show CDR1 as LGHNA and CDR2 as YSLEER. CDR3 in amino acids: CASSQDRVGESPLHF.

The chain is built from TRBV7-3 and TRBJ2-6; TCRdb reports TRBD1, a call that lacks DNA to check it against. The CDR3 is 16 amino acids. Per germline, CDR1 SGHTA and CDR2 FQGTGA. CDR3 protein: CASSTEPRAGANVLTF.

The chain recombines TRBV29-1 with TRBJ2-7; checking the TCRdb D call of TRBD1 is not possible without DNA. The CDR3 consists of 14 residues. Germline V gives CDR1 SQVTM, CDR2 ANQGSEA. The chain's CDR3 is CSVNSGQGGGGQYF.

CDR3 sequence: CATSRGWGNQPQHF. This chain joins TRBV15 and TRBJ1-5. The CDR3 extends over 14 amino acids. Germline loops: CDR1 LNHNV, CDR2 YYDKDF (reference sequence).

The rearrangement links TRBV4-3 to TRBJ1-6; the TRBD1 assignment by TCRdb is unverifiable without DNA. This CDR3 has 14 residues. The V gene's germline CDR1 is LGHNA and CDR2 YSLEER. CDR3 residues: CASSPGQGDSPLHF.

CDR3 region: CSFRTGRGSYEQYF. V usage is TRBV29-1 and J usage is TRBJ2-7; with no DNA, the TCRdb D assignment of TRBD1 cannot be verified. CDR1 and CDR2 (germline): SQVTM, ANQGSEA. The CDR3 is 14 residues long.

V usage is TRBV9 and J usage is TRBJ2-7; TCRdb designates TRBD1, a call that cannot be tested without DNA. CDR1 is SGDLS, CDR2 YYNGEE, per germline. The CDR3 is made up of 14 amino acids. The CDR3 loop reads CASSVGGNNYEQYF. Full variable domain (outside the CDR3, taken from reference TRBV9 and TRBJ2-7): DSGVTQTPKHLITATGQRVTLRCSPRSGDLSVYWYQQSLDQGLQFLIQYYNGEERAKGNILERFSAQQFPDLHSELNLSSLELGDSALYFCASSVGGNNYEQYFGPGTRLTVT.

The chain employs TRBV7-2 and TRBJ1-2; the D call of TRBD1 rests on TCRdb alone, since no DNA is present to check it. CDR3 length: 13 amino acids. The germline V gene encodes CDR1 SGHTA and CDR2 FQGNSA. The CDR3 loop reads CASSSGTDGGYTF.

The rearrangement joins TRBV29-1 to TRBJ2-3. This CDR3 has 11 residues. CDR1 is SQVTM, CDR2 ANQGSEA, per germline. CDR3: CSVLEEDTQYF.

This rearrangement joins TRBV7-2 to TRBJ2-2; TCRdb outputs TRBD1, but without DNA this stays unchecked. Germline CDR1 reads SGHTA; CDR2 reads FQGNSA. The length of the CDR3 is 19 residues. CDR3 in amino acids: CASSSMLRTPRYWTGELFF. Full variable domain (remainder filled in from reference TRBV7-2 and TRBJ2-2): GAGVSQSPSNKVTEKGKDVELRCDPISGHTALYWYRQSLGQGLEFLIYFQGNSAPDKSGLPSDRFSAERTGGSVSTLTIQRTQQEDSAVYLCASSSMLRTPRYWTGELFFGEGSRLTVL.

This rearrangement joins TRBV29-1 to TRBJ2-7; with no DNA, the TCRdb D assignment of TRBD1 cannot be verified. Germline lookup yields CDR1 SQVTM and CDR2 ANQGSEA. This CDR3 is built from 11 residues. This CDR3 reads CSASGIYEQYF.

CDR3 residues: CASSLDSSGLAGITQYF. V is TRBV11-2 and J is TRBJ2-5; TCRdb designates TRBD2, a call that cannot be tested without DNA. CDR3 size: 17 residues. The germline V gene has CDR1 SGHAT and CDR2 FQNNGV.